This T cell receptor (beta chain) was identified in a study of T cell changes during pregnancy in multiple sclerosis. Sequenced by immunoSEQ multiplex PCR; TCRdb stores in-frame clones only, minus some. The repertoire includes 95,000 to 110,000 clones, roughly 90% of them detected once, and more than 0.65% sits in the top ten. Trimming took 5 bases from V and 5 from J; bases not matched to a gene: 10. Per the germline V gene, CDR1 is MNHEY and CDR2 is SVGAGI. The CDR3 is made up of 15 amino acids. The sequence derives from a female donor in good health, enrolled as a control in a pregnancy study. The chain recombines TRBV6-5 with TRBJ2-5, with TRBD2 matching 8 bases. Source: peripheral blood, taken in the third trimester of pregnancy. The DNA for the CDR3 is TGTGCCAGCAGTAGGGGGATAGCGGGGATCGAGACCCAGTACTTC. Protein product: CASSRGIAGIETQYF.